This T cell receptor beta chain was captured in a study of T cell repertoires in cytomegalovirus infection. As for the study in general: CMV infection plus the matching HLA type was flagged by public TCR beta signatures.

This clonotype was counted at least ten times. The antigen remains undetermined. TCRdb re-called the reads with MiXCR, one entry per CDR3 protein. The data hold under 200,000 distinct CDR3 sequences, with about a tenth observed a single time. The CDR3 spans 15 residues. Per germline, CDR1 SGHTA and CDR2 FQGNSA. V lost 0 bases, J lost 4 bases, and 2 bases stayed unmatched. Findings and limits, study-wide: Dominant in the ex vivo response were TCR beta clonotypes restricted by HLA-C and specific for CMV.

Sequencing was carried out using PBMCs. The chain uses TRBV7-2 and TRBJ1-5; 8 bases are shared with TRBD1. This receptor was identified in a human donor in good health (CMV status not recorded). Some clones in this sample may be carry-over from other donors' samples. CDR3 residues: CASSLAGQGNQPQHF. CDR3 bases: TGTGCCAGCAGCTTAGCTGGACAGGGTAATCAGCCCCAGCATTTT.